These T cell receptor beta chains were read from a single sample in a study of Tregs in tolerant kidney transplant recipients. Assay: immunoSEQ multiplex PCR; the TCRdb copy retains only in-frame clones and omits some. This sample yields just under 20,000 clones, of which under 70% are seen a single time; around 3.5% belongs to the top ten. For these receptors, no antigen is known. The source material was Tregs from blood cultured with allogeneic cells. The receptors were gathered from a human donor in good health. CDR3s include the opening cysteine and the closing phenylalanine or tryptophan. Fields, in order: D gene, J gene, V gene, clone size, CDR3 DNA, CDR3 protein. D genes are given only for firm matches. The listing skips clone size in some rows; elsewhere it reads once, few, many or a size class.

>NA|TRBJ1-2|TRBV6-6|NA
TGTGCCAGCAGTTACATTGCTAACTATGGCTACACCTTC
CASSYIANYGYTF
>NA|TRBJ2-4|TRBV4-1|NA
TGCGCCAGCAGCCAATTGTATGGGCTCAGGGGCATTCAGTACTTC
CASSQLYGLRGIQYF
>TRBD2|TRBJ2-7|TRBV18|NA
TGTGCCAGCTCACCACCGGGACTAGCGGGAGGGACCTACGAGCAGTACTTC
CASSPPGLAGGTYEQYF
>NA|TRBJ1-1|TRBV18|NA
TGTGCCAGCTCACCACCCCAGTTTGGGAGCATGAACACTGAAGCTTTCTTT
CASSPPQFGSMNTEAFF
>NA|TRBJ1-1|TRBV25-1|NA
TGTGCCAGCAGGGACACCCCGGGCACTGAAGCTTTCTTT
CASRDTPGTEAFF
>NA|TRBJ2-7|TRBV27|NA
TGTGCCAGCAGTGAGGGACTCGCACCCTACGAGCAGTACTTC
CASSEGLAPYEQYF
>NA|TRBJ2-1|TRBV19|NA
TGTGCCAGTACTGGGTGGCAGGGCTCCTACAATGAGCAGTTCTTC
CASTGWQGSYNEQFF
>TRBD1|TRBJ2-2|TRBV7-2|NA
TGTGCCAGCAGCTCACAGGGGGCCAACACCGGGGAGCTGTTTTTT
CASSSQGANTGELFF
>NA|TRBJ1-1|TRBV29-1|NA
TGCAGCGTTGGATCATTGGGGGGTTGGGGCACTGAAGCTTTCTTT
CSVGSLGGWGTEAFF
>NA|TRBJ1-2|TRBV19|NA
TGTGCCAGTCATAATAGGGCGTCGAACTATGGCTACACCTTC
CASHNRASNYGYTF
>NA|TRBJ2-4|TRBV30|NA
TGTGCCTGGAGTGGAGGACTATCCAAAAACATTCAGTACTTC
CAWSGGLSKNIQYF
>NA|TRBJ1-1|TRBV6-5|NA
TGTGCCAGCAGTGAAACCATGAACACTGAAGCTTTCTTT
CASSETMNTEAFF
>TRBD1|TRBJ2-3|TRBV5-1|few
TGCGCCAGCAGCACAAACAGGGGTAGGGGCACAGATACGCAGTATTTT
CASSTNRGRGTDTQYF
>NA|TRBJ1-1|TRBV7-9|NA
TGTGCCAGCAGCTCCTCGTGGGGGACGAACACTGAAGCTTTCTTT
CASSSSWGTNTEAFF
>NA|TRBJ1-6|TRBV5-1|NA
TGCGCCAGCAGCTTGGACGGACGCTCCTATAATTCACCCCTCCACTTT
CASSLDGRSYNSPLHF
>TRBD2|TRBJ2-3|TRBV6-5|few
TGTGCCAGCAGTCGGACTAGCGCAGATACGCAGTATTTT
CASSRTSADTQYF
>NA|TRBJ2-3|TRBV6-6|NA
TGTGCCAGCAGTTACCGGCGCCGGTTCACAGATACGCAGTATTTT
CASSYRRRFTDTQYF
>NA|TRBJ2-3|TRBV5-5|few
TGTGCCAGCAGCCTACGGTGGGATACGCAGTATTTT
CASSLRWDTQYF
>TRBD2|TRBJ2-3|TRBV11-2|NA
TGTGCCAGCAGCTTAGAACCCCCCCTACTAGCGATCCACTGGGGGGATACGCAGTATTTT
CASSLEPPLLAIHWGDTQYF
>NA|TRBJ1-2|TRBV27|few
TGTGCCAGCTCCTTTATAGGTCCACTAGCTAACTATGGCTACACCTTC
CASSFIGPLANYGYTF
>TRBD1|TRBJ1-6|TRBV5-6|NA
TGTGCCAGCAGCTCCGGGGCAGGGGGAAGTCATTCACCCCTCCACTTT
CASSSGAGGSHSPLHF
>NA|TRBJ2-6|TRBV7-9|NA
TGTGCCAGCAGCCGCTGGGGGTCTGGGGCCAACGTCCTGACTTTC
CASSRWGSGANVLTF
>NA|TRBJ1-1|TRBV6-5|NA
TGTGCCAGCAGCCCAGCGAGGGTAGTTTACACTGAAGCTTTCTTT
CASSPARVVYTEAFF
>TRBD1|TRBJ2-2|TRBV18|NA
TGTGCCAGCTCATCACGGACAGGGGTAACCGGGGAGCTGTTTTTT
CASSSRTGVTGELFF
>TRBD1|TRBJ1-3|TRBV6-5|few
TGTGCCAGCAGACAGGGGATCTCTGGAAACACCATATATTTT
CASRQGISGNTIYF
>NA|TRBJ2-4|TRBV6-1|once
TGTGCCAGCAGGGATTGGGAAAACATTCAGTACTTC
CASRDWENIQYF
>NA|TRBJ1-5|TRBV29-1|NA
TGCAGCGTTGGGACGGGGACTGCCCAGCATTTT
CSVGTGTAQHF
>TRBD2|TRBJ2-3|TRBV28|once
TGTGCCAGCCCTCGGACTAGCCATGATACGCAGTATTTT
CASPRTSHDTQYF
>NA|TRBJ1-2|TRBV5-4|NA
TGTGCCAGCAGCTTGCTAGGTCAACCCTATGGCTACACCTTC
CASSLLGQPYGYTF
>NA|TRBJ2-7|TRBV7-9|NA
TGTGCCAGCAGCTTGGGATCTGGAGGGAGCTCCTACGAGCAGTACTTC
CASSLGSGGSSYEQYF
>NA|TRBJ1-1|TRBV10-3|NA
TGTGCCATCAGTGAGATTGGAGCGAACACTGAAGCTTTCTTT
CAISEIGANTEAFF
>NA|TRBJ2-3|TRBV5-1|NA
TGCGCCAGCAGACAGATTCCTGTCGGCACAGATACGCAGTATTTT
CASRQIPVGTDTQYF
>NA|TRBJ2-1|TRBV7-4|NA
TGTGCCAGCAGCCGCCTTTCGGGAACGGTCCAGTTCTTC
CASSRLSGTVQFF